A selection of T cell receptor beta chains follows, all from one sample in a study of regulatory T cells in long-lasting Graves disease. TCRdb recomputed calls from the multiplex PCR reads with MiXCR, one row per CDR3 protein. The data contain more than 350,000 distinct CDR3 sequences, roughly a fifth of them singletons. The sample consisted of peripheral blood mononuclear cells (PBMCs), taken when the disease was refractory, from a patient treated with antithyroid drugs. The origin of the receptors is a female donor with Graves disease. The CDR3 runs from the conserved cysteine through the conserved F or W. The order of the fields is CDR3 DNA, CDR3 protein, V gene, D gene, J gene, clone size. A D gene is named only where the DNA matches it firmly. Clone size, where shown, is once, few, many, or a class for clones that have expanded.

DNA: TGTGCCTCATGGGCGGGAGAGACCGGGGAGCTGTTTTTT
CDR3: CASWAGETGELFF
V: TRBV2
D: TRBD2
J: TRBJ2-2
size: NA

DNA: TGTGCCAGCAGCTCAATGGTTAGGGGGCAGCCCCAGCATTTT
CDR3: CASSSMVRGQPQHF
V: TRBV5-5
D: NA
J: TRBJ1-5
size: NA

DNA: TGCGCCAGCAGCCAGATCGCCGGGGAGCAGTACTTC
CDR3: CASSQIAGEQYF
V: TRBV4-1
D: NA
J: TRBJ2-7
size: NA

DNA: TGTGCCAGCAGTGAAGCCGGGGCAGGCTGGTCCTACGAGCAGTACTTC
CDR3: CASSEAGAGWSYEQYF
V: TRBV2
D: NA
J: TRBJ2-7
size: many

DNA: TGTGCCAGCTCACCAGAACCCGGATCGAACACCGGGGAGCTGTTTTTT
CDR3: CASSPEPGSNTGELFF
V: TRBV18
D: NA
J: TRBJ2-2
size: few

DNA: TGTGCCAGCATCCGCCCGGGGACAGGGAGTTACGAGCAGTACTTC
CDR3: CASIRPGTGSYEQYF
V: TRBV6-1
D: TRBD1
J: TRBJ2-7
size: many

DNA: TGTGCCAGCAGCTTAATGCGGTCGAGCGGAGGCACCGGGGAGCTGTTTTTT
CDR3: CASSLMRSSGGTGELFF
V: TRBV7-3
D: NA
J: TRBJ2-2
size: few

DNA: TGTGCCAGCAGAGGGACGTTGATTCCTCGGGAGCAGTACTTC
CDR3: CASRGTLIPREQYF
V: TRBV2
D: NA
J: TRBJ2-7
size: many

DNA: TGTGCCAGCAGCGTAGATCTGACTAGCGGGAATGCCGGGGAGCTGTTTTTT
CDR3: CASSVDLTSGNAGELFF
V: TRBV9
D: TRBD2
J: TRBJ2-2
size: few

DNA: TGTGCCAGCAGTGAAACCCAGGGCGATCAGCCCCAGCATTTT
CDR3: CASSETQGDQPQHF
V: TRBV2
D: NA
J: TRBJ1-5
size: many

DNA: TGCAGTGCACACACAGCGGGAGACGAGCAGTACTTC
CDR3: CSAHTAGDEQYF
V: TRBV20-1
D: TRBD2
J: TRBJ2-7
size: many

DNA: TGCAGTGCTCCAGTTCGGGGAGACTATGGCTACACCTTC
CDR3: CSAPVRGDYGYTF
V: TRBV20-1
D: NA
J: TRBJ1-2
size: few